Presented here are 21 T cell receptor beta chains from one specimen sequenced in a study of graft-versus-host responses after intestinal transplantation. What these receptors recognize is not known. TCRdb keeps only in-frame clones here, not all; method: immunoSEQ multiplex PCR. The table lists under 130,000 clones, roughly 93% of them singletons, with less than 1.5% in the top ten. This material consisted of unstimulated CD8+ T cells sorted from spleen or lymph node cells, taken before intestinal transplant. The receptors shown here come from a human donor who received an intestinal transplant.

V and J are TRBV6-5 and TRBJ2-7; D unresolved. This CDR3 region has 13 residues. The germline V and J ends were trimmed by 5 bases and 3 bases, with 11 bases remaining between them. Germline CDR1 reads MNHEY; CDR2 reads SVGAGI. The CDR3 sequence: CASSEFSNYEQYF. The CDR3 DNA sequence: TGTGCCAGCAGTGAATTCAGTAACTACGAGCAGTACTTC.

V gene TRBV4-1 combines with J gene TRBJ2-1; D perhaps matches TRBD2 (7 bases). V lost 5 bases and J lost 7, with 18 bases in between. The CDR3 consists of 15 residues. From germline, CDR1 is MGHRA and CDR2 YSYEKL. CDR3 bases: TGCGCCAGCAGCTCGTCACGGGGGGCTAGGAATGAGCAGTTCTTC. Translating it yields CASSSSRGARNEQFF.

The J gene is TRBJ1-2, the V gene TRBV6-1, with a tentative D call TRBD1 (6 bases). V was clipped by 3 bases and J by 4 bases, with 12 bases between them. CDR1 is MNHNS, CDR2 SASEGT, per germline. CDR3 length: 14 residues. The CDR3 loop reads CASSDVQGSYGYTF. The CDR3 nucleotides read TGTGCCAGCAGTGATGTACAGGGATCCTATGGCTACACCTTC.

CDR3 bases: TGTGCCAGCAGCGCGGACAGGTCGACTAATGAAAAACTGTTTTTT. It encodes CASSADRSTNEKLFF. The chain combines TRBV9 with TRBJ1-4; 7 nucleotides agree with TRBD1. Germline CDR1 reads SGDLS; CDR2 reads YYNGEE. V shed 3 bases, J shed 2 bases, and the junction held 4 bases outside the gene matches. This CDR3 comprises 15 residues.

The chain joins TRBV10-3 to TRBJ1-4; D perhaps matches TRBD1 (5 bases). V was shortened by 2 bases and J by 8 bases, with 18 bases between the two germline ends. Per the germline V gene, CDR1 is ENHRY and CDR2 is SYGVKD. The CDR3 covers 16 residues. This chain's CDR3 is CAISEGGEGEWEKLFF. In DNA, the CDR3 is TGTGCCATCAGTGAGGGGGGAGAAGGGGAGTGGGAAAAACTGTTTTTT.

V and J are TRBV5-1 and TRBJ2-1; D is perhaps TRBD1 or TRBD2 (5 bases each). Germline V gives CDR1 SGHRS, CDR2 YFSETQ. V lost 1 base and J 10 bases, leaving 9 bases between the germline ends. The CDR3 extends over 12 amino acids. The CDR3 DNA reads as TGCGCCAGCAGCTTGAGAGGGGAGGAGCAGTTCTTC. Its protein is CASSLRGEEQFF.

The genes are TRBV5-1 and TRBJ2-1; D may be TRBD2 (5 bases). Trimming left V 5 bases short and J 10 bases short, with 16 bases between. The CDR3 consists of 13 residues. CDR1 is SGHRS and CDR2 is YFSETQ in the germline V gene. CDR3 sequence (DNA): TGCGCCAGCAGTTTACCTAGCTTTGTGGAGCAGTTCTTC. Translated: CASSLPSFVEQFF.

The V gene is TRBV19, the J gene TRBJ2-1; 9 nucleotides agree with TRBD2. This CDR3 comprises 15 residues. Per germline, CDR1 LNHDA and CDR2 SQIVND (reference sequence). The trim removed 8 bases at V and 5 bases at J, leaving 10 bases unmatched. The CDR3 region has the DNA TGTGCCAGTGGTCGACTAGCGGCGAGTCACAATGAGCAGTTCTTC. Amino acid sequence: CASGRLAASHNEQFF.

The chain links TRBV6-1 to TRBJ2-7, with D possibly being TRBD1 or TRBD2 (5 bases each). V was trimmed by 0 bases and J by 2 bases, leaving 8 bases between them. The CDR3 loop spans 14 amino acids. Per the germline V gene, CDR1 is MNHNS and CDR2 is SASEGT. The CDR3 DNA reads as TGTGCCAGCAGTGAAGCGGGGCGGGCCTACGAGCAGTACTTC. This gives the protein CASSEAGRAYEQYF.

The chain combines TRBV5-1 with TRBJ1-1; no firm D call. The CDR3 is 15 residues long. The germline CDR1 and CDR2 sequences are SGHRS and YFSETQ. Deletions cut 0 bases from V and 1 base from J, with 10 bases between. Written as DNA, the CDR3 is TGCGCCAGCAGCTTGGTAGACACCGAGAACACTGAAGCTTTCTTT. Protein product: CASSLVDTENTEAFF.

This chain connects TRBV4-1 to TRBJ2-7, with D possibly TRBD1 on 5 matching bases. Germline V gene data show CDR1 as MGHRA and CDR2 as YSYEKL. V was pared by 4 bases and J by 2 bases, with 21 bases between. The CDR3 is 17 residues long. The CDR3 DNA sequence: TGCGCCAGCAGCCCGCCAAGGTTGGGCGTCAGGGCCTACGAGCAGTACTTC. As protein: CASSPPRLGVRAYEQYF.

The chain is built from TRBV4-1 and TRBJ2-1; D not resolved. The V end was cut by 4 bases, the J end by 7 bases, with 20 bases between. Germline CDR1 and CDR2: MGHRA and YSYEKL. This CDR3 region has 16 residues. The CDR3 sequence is CASSLYLSTVPNEQFF. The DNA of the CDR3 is TGCGCCAGCAGCCTCTACCTCTCCACAGTACCTAATGAGCAGTTCTTC.

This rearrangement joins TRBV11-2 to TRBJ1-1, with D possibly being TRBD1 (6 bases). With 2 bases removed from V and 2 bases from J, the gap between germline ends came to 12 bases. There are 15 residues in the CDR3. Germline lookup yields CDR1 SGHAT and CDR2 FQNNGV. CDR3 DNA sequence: TGTGCCAGCAGCTTAACGGGGGCGGTTAACACTGAAGCTTTCTTT. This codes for CASSLTGAVNTEAFF.

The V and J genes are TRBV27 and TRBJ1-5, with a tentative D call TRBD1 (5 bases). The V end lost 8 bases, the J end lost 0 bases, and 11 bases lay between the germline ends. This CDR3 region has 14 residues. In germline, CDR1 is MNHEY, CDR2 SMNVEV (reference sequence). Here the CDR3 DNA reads TGTGCCAGCGGGACGGGGTATAGCAATCAGCCCCAGCATTTT. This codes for CASGTGYSNQPQHF.

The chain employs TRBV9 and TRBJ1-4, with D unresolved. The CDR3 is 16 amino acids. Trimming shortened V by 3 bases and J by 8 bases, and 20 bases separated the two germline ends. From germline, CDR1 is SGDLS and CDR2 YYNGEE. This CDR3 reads CASSDPGGQSQEKLFF. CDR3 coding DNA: TGTGCCAGCAGCGACCCTGGAGGGCAATCCCAGGAAAAACTGTTTTTT.

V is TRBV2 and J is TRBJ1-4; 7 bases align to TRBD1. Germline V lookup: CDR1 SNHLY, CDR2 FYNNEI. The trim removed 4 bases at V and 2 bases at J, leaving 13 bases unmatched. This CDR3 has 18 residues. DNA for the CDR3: TGTGCCAGCAGTGGCCCAGTACAGGGGAGACTTACTAATGAAAAACTGTTTTTT. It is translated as CASSGPVQGRLTNEKLFF. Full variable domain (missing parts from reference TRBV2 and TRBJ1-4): EPEVTQTPSHQVTQMGQEVILRCVPISNHLYFYWYRQILGQKVEFLVSFYNNEISEKSEIFDDQFSVERPDGSNFTLKIRSTKLEDSAMYFCASSGPVQGRLTNEKLFFGSGTQLSVL.

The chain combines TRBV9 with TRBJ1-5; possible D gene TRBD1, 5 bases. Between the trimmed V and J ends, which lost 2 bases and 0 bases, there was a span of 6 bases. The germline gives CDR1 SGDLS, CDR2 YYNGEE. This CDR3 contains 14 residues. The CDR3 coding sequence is TGTGCCAGCAGCGTGGGGGATAGCAATCAGCCCCAGCATTTT. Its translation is CASSVGDSNQPQHF.

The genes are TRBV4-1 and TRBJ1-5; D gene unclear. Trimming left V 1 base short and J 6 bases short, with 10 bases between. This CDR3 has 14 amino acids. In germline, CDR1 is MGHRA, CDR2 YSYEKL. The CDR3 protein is CASSQAGWGQPQHF. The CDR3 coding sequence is TGCGCCAGCAGCCAAGCTGGCTGGGGTCAGCCCCAGCATTTT.

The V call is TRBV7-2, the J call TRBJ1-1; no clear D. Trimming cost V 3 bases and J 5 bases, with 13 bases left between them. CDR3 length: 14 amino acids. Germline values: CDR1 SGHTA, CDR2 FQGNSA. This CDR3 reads CASSFSGPRTEAFF. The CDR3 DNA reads TGTGCCAGCAGCTTCTCGGGTCCCCGGACTGAAGCTTTCTTT.

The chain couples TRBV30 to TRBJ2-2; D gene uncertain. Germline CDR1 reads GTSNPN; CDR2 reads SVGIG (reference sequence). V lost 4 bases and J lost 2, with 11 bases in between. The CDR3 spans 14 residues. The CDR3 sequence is CAWNYGPNTGELFF. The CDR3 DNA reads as TGTGCCTGGAATTACGGCCCAAACACCGGGGAGCTGTTTTTT.

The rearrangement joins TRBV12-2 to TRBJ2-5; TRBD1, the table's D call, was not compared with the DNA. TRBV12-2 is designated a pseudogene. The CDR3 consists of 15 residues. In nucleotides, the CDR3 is TGTGCAAGTCGCTTAGTACAGGGGCCCGAAGGGACCCAGTACTTC. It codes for CASRLVQGPEGTQYF.